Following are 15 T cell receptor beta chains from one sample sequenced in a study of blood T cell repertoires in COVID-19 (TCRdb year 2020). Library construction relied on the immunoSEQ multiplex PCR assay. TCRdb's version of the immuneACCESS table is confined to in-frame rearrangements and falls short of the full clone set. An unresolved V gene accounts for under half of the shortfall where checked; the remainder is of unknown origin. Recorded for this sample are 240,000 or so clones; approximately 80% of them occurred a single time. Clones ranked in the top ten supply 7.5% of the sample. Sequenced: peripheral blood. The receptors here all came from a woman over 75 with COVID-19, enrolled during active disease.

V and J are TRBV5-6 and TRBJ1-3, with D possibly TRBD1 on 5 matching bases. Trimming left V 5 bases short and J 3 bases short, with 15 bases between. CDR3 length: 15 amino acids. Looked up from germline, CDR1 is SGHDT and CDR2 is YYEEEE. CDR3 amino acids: CASSRDRLIGNTIYF. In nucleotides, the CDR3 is TGTGCCAGCAGTCGAGACAGACTCATTGGAAACACCATATATTTT.

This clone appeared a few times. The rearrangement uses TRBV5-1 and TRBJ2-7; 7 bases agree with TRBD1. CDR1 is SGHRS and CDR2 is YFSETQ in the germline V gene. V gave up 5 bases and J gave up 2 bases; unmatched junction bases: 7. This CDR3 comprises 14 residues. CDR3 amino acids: CASRSDRAAYEQYF. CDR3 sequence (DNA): TGCGCCAGCAGGTCCGACAGGGCCGCCTACGAGCAGTACTTC.

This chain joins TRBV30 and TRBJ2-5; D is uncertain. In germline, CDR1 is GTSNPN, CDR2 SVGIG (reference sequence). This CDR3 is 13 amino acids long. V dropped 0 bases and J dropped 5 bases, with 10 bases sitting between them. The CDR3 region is CAWSVLPPETQYF. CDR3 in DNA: TGTGCCTGGAGTGTACTACCACCGGAGACCCAGTACTTC.

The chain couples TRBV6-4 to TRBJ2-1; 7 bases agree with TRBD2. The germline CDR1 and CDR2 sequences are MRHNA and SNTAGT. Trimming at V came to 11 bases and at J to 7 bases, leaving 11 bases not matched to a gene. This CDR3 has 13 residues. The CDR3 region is CADEGLAENEQFF. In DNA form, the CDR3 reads TGTGCCGACGAGGGGCTAGCGGAGAATGAGCAGTTCTTC.

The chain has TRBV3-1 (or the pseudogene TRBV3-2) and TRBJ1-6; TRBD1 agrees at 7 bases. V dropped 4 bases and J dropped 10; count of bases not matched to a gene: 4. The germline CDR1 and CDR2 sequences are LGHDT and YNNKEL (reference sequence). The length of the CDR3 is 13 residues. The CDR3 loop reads CASSPRGVSPLHF. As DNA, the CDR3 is TGTGCCAGCAGCCCCAGGGGGGTCTCACCCCTCCACTTT.

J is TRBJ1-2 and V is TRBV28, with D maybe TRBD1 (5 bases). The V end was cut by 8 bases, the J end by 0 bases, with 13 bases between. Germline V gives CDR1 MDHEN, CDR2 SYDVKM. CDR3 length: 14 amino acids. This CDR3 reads CASQGASSNYGYTF. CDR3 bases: TGTGCCAGCCAAGGGGCCTCCTCTAACTATGGCTACACCTTC.

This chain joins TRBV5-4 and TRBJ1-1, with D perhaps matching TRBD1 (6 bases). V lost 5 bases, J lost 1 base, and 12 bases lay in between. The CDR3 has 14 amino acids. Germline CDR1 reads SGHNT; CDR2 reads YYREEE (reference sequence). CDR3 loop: CASRSRDTNTEAFF. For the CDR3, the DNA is TGTGCCAGCAGAAGCCGGGACACGAACACTGAAGCTTTCTTT.

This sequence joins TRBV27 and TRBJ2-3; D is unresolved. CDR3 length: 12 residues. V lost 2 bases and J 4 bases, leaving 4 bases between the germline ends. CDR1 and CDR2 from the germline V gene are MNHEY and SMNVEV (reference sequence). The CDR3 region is CASSLSADTQYF. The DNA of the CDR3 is TGTGCCAGCAGTTTAAGCGCAGATACGCAGTATTTT.

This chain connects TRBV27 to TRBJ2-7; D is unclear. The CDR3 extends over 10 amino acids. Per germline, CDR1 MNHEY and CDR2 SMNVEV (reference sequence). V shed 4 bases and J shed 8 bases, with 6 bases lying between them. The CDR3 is CASSSPKQYF. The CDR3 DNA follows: TGTGCCAGCAGTTCCCCCAAGCAGTACTTC.

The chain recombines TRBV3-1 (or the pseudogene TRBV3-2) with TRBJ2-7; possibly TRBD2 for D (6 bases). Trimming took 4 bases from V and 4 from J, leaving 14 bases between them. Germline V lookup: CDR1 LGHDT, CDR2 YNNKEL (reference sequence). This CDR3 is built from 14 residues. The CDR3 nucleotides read TGTGCCAGCAGCCTGGGGGGTGGAGAGTACGAGCAGTACTTC. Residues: CASSLGGGEYEQYF.

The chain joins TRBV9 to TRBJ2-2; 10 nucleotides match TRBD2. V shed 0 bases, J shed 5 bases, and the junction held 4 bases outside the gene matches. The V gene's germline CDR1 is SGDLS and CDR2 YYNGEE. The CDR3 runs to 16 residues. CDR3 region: CASSVGLAGATGELFF. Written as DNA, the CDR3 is TGTGCCAGCAGCGTAGGGCTAGCGGGAGCAACCGGGGAGCTGTTTTTT. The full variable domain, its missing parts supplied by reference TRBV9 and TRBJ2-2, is DSGVTQTPKHLITATGQRVTLRCSPRSGDLSVYWYQQSLDQGLQFLIQYYNGEERAKGNILERFSAQQFPDLHSELNLSSLELGDSALYFCASSVGLAGATGELFFGEGSRLTVL.

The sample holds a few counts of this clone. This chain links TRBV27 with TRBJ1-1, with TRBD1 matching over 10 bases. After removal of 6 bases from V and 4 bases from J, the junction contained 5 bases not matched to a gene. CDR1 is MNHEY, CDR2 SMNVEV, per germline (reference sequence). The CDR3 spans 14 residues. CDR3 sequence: CASRLGQGGTEAFF. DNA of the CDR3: TGTGCCAGCAGACTTGGACAGGGGGGCACTGAAGCTTTCTTT.

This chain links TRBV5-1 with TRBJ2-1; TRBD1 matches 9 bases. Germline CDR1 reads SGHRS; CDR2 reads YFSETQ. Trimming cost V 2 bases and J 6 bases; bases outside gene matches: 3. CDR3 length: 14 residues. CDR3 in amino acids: CASSFGTGLNEQFF. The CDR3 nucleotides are TGCGCCAGCAGCTTCGGGACAGGGCTCAATGAGCAGTTCTTC.

The CDR3 DNA reads as TGTGCCACCAGTGATCGCTACGACCAAGAGACCCAGTACTTC. Translating it yields CATSDRYDQETQYF. V is TRBV24-1 and J is TRBJ2-5; D is unclear. The germline V gene has CDR1 KGHDR and CDR2 SFDVKD. Deletions cut 3 bases from V and 0 bases from J, with 7 bases between. The CDR3 has 14 residues.

CDR3 DNA sequence: TGTGCCAGCAGCTTAACGTCCTTGGAGGGGAAGACCCAGTACTTC. Encoded protein: CASSLTSLEGKTQYF. V and J are TRBV7-3 and TRBJ2-5; D is possibly TRBD2 (6 bases). V was trimmed by 0 bases and J by 6 bases, leaving 14 bases between them. Germline CDR1 SGHTA, CDR2 FQGTGA. This CDR3 has 15 residues.